The next 16 T cell receptor beta chains were all read from a single sample in a study of shared clonotypes between healthy human individuals. Method: immunoSEQ multiplex PCR; TCRdb's copy keeps in-frame clones and lacks some. The repertoire holds some 2,000,000 clones, 85% to 95% seen once, with 0.1% to 0.15% in the top ten. Sequencing used naive CD4+ T cells sorted from blood. Subset indicated: CD45RA+ positively selected. The receptors shown here come from a man aged 18 to 30 in good health.

The chain recombines TRBV11-3 with TRBJ2-1; tentatively, D is TRBD2 (5 bases). The V end was cut by 5 bases, the J end by 11 bases, with 13 bases between. Germline loops: CDR1 SGHNT, CDR2 YENEEA. This CDR3 has 12 residues. The CDR3 bases are TGTGCCAGCAGCATCTTAGAGGGTCAGCAGTTCTTC. Translating gives CASSILEGQQFF.

The rearrangement uses TRBV10-3 and TRBJ2-7, with D possibly TRBD2 on 5 matching bases. Looked up from germline, CDR1 is ENHRY and CDR2 is SYGVKD. There are 11 residues in the CDR3. V shed 7 bases and J shed 6 bases, with 10 bases lying between them. The CDR3 DNA reads TGTGCCATCACAGGAGAGGGCGAGCAGTACTTC. Translated: CAITGEGEQYF.

CDR3 bases: TGCGCCAGCAGCTTGTCGGGGGTAAAAGAGACCCAGTACTTC. Translation: CASSLSGVKETQYF. The chain links TRBV5-1 to TRBJ2-5; possible D gene TRBD2, 6 bases. Germline CDR1 SGHRS, CDR2 YFSETQ. Trimming shortened V by 1 base and J by 3 bases, and 10 bases separated the two germline ends. CDR3 length: 14 amino acids. Looking up the rest from reference TRBV5-1 and TRBJ2-5 gives the full variable domain: KAGVTQTPRYLIKTRGQQVTLSCSPISGHRSVSWYQQTPGQGLQFLFEYFSETQRNKGNFPGRFSGRQFSNSRSEMNVSTLELGDSALYLCASSLSGVKETQYFGPGTRLLVL.

This chain links TRBV9 with TRBJ2-7; D not resolved. The V end was cut by 0 bases, the J end by 1 base, with 14 bases between. In germline, CDR1 is SGDLS, CDR2 YYNGEE. The CDR3 has 16 amino acids. The CDR3, as DNA: TGTGCCAGCAGCGTAGGCTGGCGAGTAGGTTCCTACGAGCAGTACTTC. Amino acids: CASSVGWRVGSYEQYF.

Concerning this clone itself: Other DNA variants within this sample encode the same CDR3. The rearrangement links TRBV18 to TRBJ2-5, with D perhaps matching TRBD2 (5 bases). This CDR3 comprises 13 residues. V dropped 2 bases and J dropped 4 bases, with 8 bases sitting between them. CDR1 and CDR2 from the germline V gene are KGHSH and LQKENI. The CDR3 here is CASSPRAGETQYF. The CDR3 coding sequence is TGTGCCAGCTCACCAAGGGCGGGAGAGACCCAGTACTTC.

The chain has TRBV27 and TRBJ1-2, with 7 bases that match TRBD1. The CDR3 contains 18 residues. Unmatched junction bases numbered 17, after V lost 4 bases and J lost 3 bases. CDR1 and CDR2 from the germline V gene are MNHEY and SMNVEV (reference sequence). The CDR3 here is CASSSPKTGRFPDYGYTF. Written as DNA, the CDR3 is TGTGCCAGCAGTTCCCCCAAGACAGGGCGATTTCCTGACTATGGCTACACCTTC.

The gene calls are TRBV10-3 and TRBJ1-3; no reliable D call. The V end lost 3 bases, the J end lost 0 bases, and 9 bases lay between the germline ends. The germline V gene encodes CDR1 ENHRY and CDR2 SYGVKD. The CDR3 totals 15 residues. CDR3 protein: CAISDFPSSGNTIYF. In DNA form, the CDR3 reads TGTGCCATCAGTGATTTTCCCTCCTCTGGAAACACCATATATTTT.

The gene calls are TRBV7-9 and TRBJ1-3; D unresolved. The CDR3 extends over 15 amino acids. Trimming removed 6 bases from V and 6 bases from J, with 18 bases in between. Germline V gene sequence: CDR1 SEHNR, CDR2 FQNEAQ (reference sequence). This CDR3 is CASSLWLEYENTIYF. The CDR3 region has the DNA TGTGCCAGCAGTTTATGGTTGGAATATGAAAACACCATATATTTT.

Only a few counts were recorded for this clone. The CDR3 spells CASSEMDRGGGYGYTF. In nucleotides, the CDR3 is TGCGCCAGCAGTGAGATGGACAGGGGAGGCGGCTATGGCTACACCTTC. This chain joins TRBV10-2 and TRBJ1-2, with 9 bases lining up with TRBD1. Germline V gene sequence: CDR1 WSHSY, CDR2 SAAADI. Germline trimming cut 2 bases from V and 4 bases from J; bases unmatched to any gene: 8. The length of the CDR3 is 16 residues.

The chain carries TRBV7-9 and TRBJ2-7; D may be TRBD1 (5 bases). Trimming pared 1 base from V and 0 bases from J, leaving 13 bases between. This CDR3 contains 16 residues. Germline V CDR1 and CDR2: SEHNR, FQNEAQ (reference sequence). This CDR3 is CASSLEEQASSYEQYF. The CDR3 DNA is TGTGCCAGCAGCTTAGAAGAACAGGCGAGCTCCTACGAGCAGTACTTC. Together with reference TRBV7-9 and TRBJ2-7, the CDR3 gives the full variable domain: DTGVSQNPRHKITKRGQNVTFRCDPISEHNRLYWYRQTLGQGPEFLTYFQNEAQLEKSRLLSDRFSAERPKGSFSTLEIQRTEQGDSAMYLCASSLEEQASSYEQYFGPGTRLTVT.

The V and J genes are TRBV18 and TRBJ1-4, with unresolved D. V was clipped by 5 bases and J by 8 bases, with 6 bases between them. Germline V gene data show CDR1 as KGHSH and CDR2 as LQKENI. The CDR3 has 11 residues. This chain's CDR3 is CASSNREKLFF. CDR3 in DNA: TGTGCCAGCTCAAACCGCGAAAAACTGTTTTTT.

The chain is built from TRBV5-4 and TRBJ2-2; perhaps TRBD1 as D (6 bases). The CDR3 is 14 amino acids. CDR1 and CDR2 from the germline V gene are SGHNT and YYREEE (reference sequence). V gave up 2 bases and J gave up 5 bases, with 10 bases separating them. CDR3 amino acids: CASSFRTGTGELFF. The DNA of the CDR3 is TGTGCCAGCAGCTTCCGTACAGGGACCGGGGAGCTGTTTTTT.

The chain combines TRBV5-6 with TRBJ1-4, with D perhaps matching TRBD1 (5 bases). CDR3 length: 14 residues. Germline V CDR1 and CDR2: SGHDT, YYEEEE. Trimming shortened V by 5 bases and J by 4 bases, and 12 bases separated the two germline ends. The CDR3 nucleotides are TGTGCCAGCAGTCTGAAGGGGATTAATGAAAAACTGTTTTTT. Encoded protein: CASSLKGINEKLFF.

Only one count was recorded for this clone. The sample carries other DNA sequences with the same CDR3. J is TRBJ1-1 and V is TRBV28, with TRBD1 identical over 9 bases. This CDR3 has 15 amino acids. Germline-derived CDR1 and CDR2 are MDHEN and SYDVKM. The trim removed 5 bases at V and 4 bases at J, leaving 8 bases unmatched. Here the CDR3 DNA reads TGTGCCAGCAGTCCCGGACAGGGGCGGGGCACTGAAGCTTTCTTT. Residues: CASSPGQGRGTEAFF.

The chain combines TRBV5-4 with TRBJ2-1, with D possibly being TRBD1 or TRBD2 (5 bases each). The CDR3 is 13 amino acids. Per the germline V gene, CDR1 is SGHNT and CDR2 is YYREEE (reference sequence). V dropped 1 base and J dropped 8 bases, with 10 bases sitting between them. The chain's CDR3 is CASSLIGDHEQFF. CDR3 DNA: TGTGCCAGCAGCTTGATCGGGGACCATGAGCAGTTCTTC.

The V call is TRBV7-2, the J call TRBJ2-5, with no clear D. CDR1 is SGHTA and CDR2 is FQGNSA in the germline V gene. Trimming cost V 0 bases and J 3 bases, with 8 bases left between them. The CDR3 is 14 amino acids. The CDR3 DNA reads as TGTGCCAGCAGCTTAGCAGGGAAAGAAGAGACCCAGTACTTC. Translated, it gives CASSLAGKEETQYF.